A single sample gave rise to the 30 T cell receptor beta chains below, sequenced in a study of T cells in Graves' hyperthyroidism and ophthalmopathy. The investigators amplified TCR beta CDR3 regions from RNA transcripts. The HTBI primer set served for first-round RT-PCR of the TCR CDR3. Each CDR3 protein is one row after TCRdb ran MiXCR on the multiplex PCR reads. Found here are approximately 510,000 distinct CDR3 sequences, approximately 48% of them singletons; the top ten hold 44%. What was sequenced was peripheral blood or thyroid tissue (not recorded which). The receptor set was obtained from an adult woman with Graves' disease, either hyperthyroidism or ophthalmopathy (not recorded which).

The rearrangement links TRBV11-2 to TRBJ2-5; the D gene is possibly TRBD2 (5 bases). CDR1 is SGHAT, CDR2 FQNNGV, per germline. This CDR3 contains 14 residues. V was shortened by 1 base and J by 5 bases, with 11 bases between the two germline ends. The CDR3 DNA sequence: TGTGCCAGCAGCTTAGGTCTGCGGGTGGAGACCCAGTACTTC. It encodes CASSLGLRVETQYF.

On this clonotype itself: Its ends do not fully match the called genes, so a read error is possible. V and J are TRBV10-3 and TRBJ2-7, with D tentatively TRBD1 or TRBD2 (6 bases each). CDR1 is ENHRY and CDR2 is SYGVKD in the germline V gene. This CDR3 contains 13 residues. The CDR3 loop reads CATSDWGAREQYF. DNA of the CDR3: TGTGCCACCAGTGATTGGGGGGCTCGCGAGCAGTACTTC.

CDR3 DNA sequence: TGTGCCAGCAGCTTAGGTACAGGTGGGAAAACTGAGACCCAGTACTTC. Protein sequence: CASSLGTGGKTETQYF. The gene calls are TRBV7-8 and TRBJ2-5, with D maybe TRBD1 (5 bases). Germline V CDR1 and CDR2: SGHVS, FQNEAQ. This CDR3 has 16 residues. The V gene lost 1 base and the J gene lost 5 bases, with 17 bases spanning the gap.

The chain carries TRBV2 and TRBJ1-6; D ambiguous. V dropped 0 bases and J dropped 7 bases, with 7 bases sitting between them. Germline values: CDR1 SNHLY, CDR2 FYNNEI. This CDR3 has 14 amino acids. The CDR3, as DNA: TGTGCCAGCAGTGAAGCGCTAGGAAATTCACCCCTCCACTTT. It yields the protein CASSEALGNSPLHF.

The chain is built from TRBV7-9 and TRBJ2-7, with D perhaps matching TRBD2 (6 bases). The CDR3 spans 19 residues. Trimming removed 5 bases from V and 3 bases from J, with 29 bases in between. CDR1 and CDR2 from the germline V gene are SEHNR and FQNEAQ (reference sequence). The CDR3 protein is CASSHSIRRGGEDLYEQYF. Here the CDR3 DNA reads TGTGCCAGCAGCCATTCCATAAGGAGGGGCGGAGAAGACCTCTACGAGCAGTACTTC. The full variable domain, completed using reference TRBV7-9 and TRBJ2-7, is DTGVSQNPRHKITKRGQNVTFRCDPISEHNRLYWYRQTLGQGPEFLTYFQNEAQLEKSRLLSDRFSAERPKGSFSTLEIQRTEQGDSAMYLCASSHSIRRGGEDLYEQYFGPGTRLTVT.

This clonotype was seen more than once but under ten times. With a much larger clone just one base away, this may be a read error. The chain is built from TRBV7-9 and TRBJ1-1; D ambiguous. The CDR3 extends over 12 amino acids. The V gene's germline CDR1 is SEHNR and CDR2 FQNEAQ (reference sequence). The germline V and J ends were trimmed by 1 base and 4 bases, with 4 bases remaining between them. The CDR3 reads CASSLDFTEAFF. CDR3 DNA sequence: TGTGCCAGCAGCTTAGACTTCACTGAAGCTTTCTTT.

This clonotype was seen ten or more times. The chain recombines TRBV11-2 with TRBJ2-7; 9 bases are shared with TRBD1. CDR1 is SGHAT and CDR2 is FQNNGV in the germline V gene. The CDR3 is made up of 13 amino acids. The V segment lost 7 bases and the J segment 3 bases; nucleotides outside the gene matches: 4. The CDR3 here is CASNPTGGYEQYF. CDR3 DNA sequence: TGTGCCAGCAACCCGACAGGGGGCTACGAGCAGTACTTC.

With respect to this clonotype: An end of the junction differs from the germline gene, which may be a read error. The chain combines TRBV27 with TRBJ1-1, with 7 bases lining up with TRBD1. Germline CDR1 MNHEY, CDR2 SMNVEV (reference sequence). This CDR3 has 14 amino acids. The CDR3 loop reads CASSLSQGGPEALF. Here the CDR3 DNA reads TGTGCCAGCAGTTTATCGCAGGGGGGGCCTGAAGCTCTTTTT.

The rearrangement links TRBV29-1 to TRBJ1-1; D possibly corresponds to TRBD1 (6 bases). The CDR3 has 13 amino acids. V lost 6 bases, J lost 4 bases, and 15 bases lay in between. From germline, CDR1 is SQVTM and CDR2 ANQGSEA. As DNA, the CDR3 is TGCAGCGTCGAATGGACAGAGAGCACTGAAGCTTTCTTT. Its translation: CSVEWTESTEAFF.

The chain links TRBV7-9 to TRBJ2-5; 11 bases agree with TRBD2. CDR3 size: 16 residues. From germline, CDR1 is SEHNR and CDR2 FQNEAQ (reference sequence). V gave up 5 bases and J gave up 5 bases; unmatched junction bases: 10. In DNA, the CDR3 is TGTGCCAGCAGCCCGATAGCGGGAGGGCCGGGGGAGACCCAGTACTTC. It translates to CASSPIAGGPGETQYF.

The chain recombines TRBV7-2 with TRBJ2-7, with 7 bases matching TRBD1. The V segment lost 5 bases and the J segment 9 bases; nucleotides outside the gene matches: 7. Germline values: CDR1 SGHTA, CDR2 FQGNSA. The CDR3 totals 12 residues. CDR3 residues: CASSRQGLGQYF. CDR3 nucleotide sequence: TGTGCCAGCAGCCGACAGGGCTTGGGGCAGTACTTC.

This clonotype was picked up many times. The gene calls are TRBV29-1 and TRBJ1-5, with D uncertain. Trimming shortened V by 4 bases and J by 2 bases, and 6 bases separated the two germline ends. This CDR3 contains 12 residues. The germline V gene encodes CDR1 SQVTM and CDR2 ANQGSEA. CDR3 sequence reads: CSVAGGNQPQHF. The DNA of the CDR3 is TGCAGCGTTGCAGGTGGCAATCAGCCCCAGCATTTT.

This clonotype has a count of ten or more. V gene TRBV20-1 combines with J gene TRBJ1-1; 7 bases line up with TRBD1. Germline-derived CDR1 and CDR2 are DFQATT and SNEGSKA (reference sequence). The V gene end was trimmed by 6 bases and the J gene end by 7 bases; junction bases not matched to a gene: 11. The CDR3 spans 13 residues. In nucleotides, the CDR3 is TGCAGTGCCCCGGGACAGCCGACGGGTGAAGCTTTCTTT. Residues: CSAPGQPTGEAFF.

The V and J genes are TRBV12-3 or TRBV12-4 and TRBJ1-5; possibly TRBD1 for D (5 bases). The CDR3 has 15 amino acids. V was trimmed by 1 base and J by 5 bases, leaving 12 bases between them. CDR3 sequence (DNA): TGTGCCAGCAGTTTAGTTTCCGGGGCGGATCAGCCCCAGCATTTT. Amino acid sequence: CASSLVSGADQPQHF.

This clonotype has a handful of counts. The genes are TRBV20-1 and TRBJ2-3; 8 bases are shared with TRBD2. The CDR3 totals 15 residues. Germline V lookup: CDR1 DFQATT, CDR2 SNEGSKA (reference sequence). Trimming at V came to 6 bases and at J to 0 bases, leaving 8 bases not matched to a gene. CDR3: CSAGPGGRSTDTQYF. CDR3 nucleotide sequence: TGCAGTGCCGGGCCGGGAGGGAGGAGCACAGATACGCAGTATTTT.

The table lists this clonotype with many counts. The chain combines TRBV29-1 with TRBJ1-2; D gene uncertain. CDR1 SQVTM and CDR2 ANQGSEA come from the germline V gene. V was clipped by 4 bases and J by 1 base, with 4 bases between them. The CDR3 has 11 amino acids. The CDR3 here is CSVAVNYGYTF. The CDR3 DNA follows: TGCAGCGTTGCCGTTAACTATGGCTACACCTTC.

This clonotype was seen repeatedly, ten times or more. The chain uses TRBV20-1 and TRBJ2-5; 7 bases fit TRBD1. Germline lookup yields CDR1 DFQATT and CDR2 SNEGSKA (reference sequence). This CDR3 comprises 17 residues. The CDR3 coding sequence is TGCAGGGTCGGGCAGGGGGATTTTATAGGGCACCAAGAGACCCAGTACTTC. This gives the protein CRVGQGDFIGHQETQYF.

This clonotype has only one observation. The chain uses TRBV25-1 and TRBJ1-2; weak D call: TRBD1 (6 bases). Germline values: CDR1 MGHDK, CDR2 SYGVNS. This CDR3 has 14 residues. The V end lost 3 bases, the J end lost 2 bases, and 10 bases lay between the germline ends. This chain's CDR3 is CASSDFDRNYGYTF. The CDR3 DNA reads TGTGCCAGCAGTGACTTCGACAGGAACTATGGCTACACCTTC.

This clonotype was detected ten times or more. This chain links TRBV4-1 with TRBJ1-1, with D hard to call. Germline CDR1 reads MGHRA; CDR2 reads YSYEKL. V lost 0 bases to trimming and J lost 6 bases, with 17 bases between them. CDR3 length: 16 residues. The CDR3 sequence is CASSQDSAVRAAEAFF. In DNA, the CDR3 is TGCGCCAGCAGCCAAGATTCCGCCGTGAGGGCAGCTGAAGCTTTCTTT.

About this clonotype itself: At one boundary the junction diverges from the germline segment, which might be a read error. The chain combines TRBV6-1 with TRBJ2-7; 9 nucleotides match TRBD1. Looked up from germline, CDR1 is MNHNS and CDR2 is SASEGT. The CDR3 spans 16 residues. In DNA form, the CDR3 reads TGTGCCAGCAGCCCAACGACCGGGACAGGGATCTACGGGCAGTACTTC. This translates into CASSPTTGTGIYGQYF.

The chain combines TRBV20-1 with TRBJ1-2, with D possibly being TRBD1 (5 bases). The CDR3 runs to 16 residues. Germline lookup yields CDR1 DFQATT and CDR2 SNEGSKA (reference sequence). V lost 5 bases to trimming and J lost 6 bases, with 25 bases between them. Written as DNA, the CDR3 is TGCAGTGCTTATACCCGGAAGTGTCCCGGGGACGATGGCTACACCTTC. Protein sequence: CSAYTRKCPGDDGYTF.

Details on this clonotype: One end of the junction fails to match germline, which may point to a read error. The chain couples TRBV11-2 to TRBJ1-1; D might be TRBD1 (5 bases). The CDR3 extends over 11 amino acids. Per the germline V gene, CDR1 is SGHAT and CDR2 is FQNNGV. CDR3 region: CASSFGTGAFF. The CDR3, as DNA: TGTGCCAGCAGCTTTGGGACTGGAGCTTTCTTT.

This clonotype turned up a few times. The gene calls are TRBV7-8 and TRBJ1-5; a weak D match, TRBD1 (6 bases). The germline gives CDR1 SGHVS, CDR2 FQNEAQ. The CDR3 runs 16 residues. Trimming removed 5 bases at V and 1 base at J, with 15 bases between. The CDR3 region is CASSQTQGASNQPQHF. The CDR3 nucleotides read TGTGCCAGCAGCCAAACACAGGGTGCAAGCAATCAGCCCCAGCATTTT.

The chain links TRBV20-1 to TRBJ1-1, with 10 bases that match TRBD1. The V gene end was trimmed by 2 bases and the J gene end by 3 bases; junction bases not matched to a gene: 6. Germline V gene sequence: CDR1 DFQATT, CDR2 SNEGSKA (reference sequence). The CDR3 consists of 15 residues. The CDR3 nucleotides are TGCAGTGCTAGAAGGACAGGGGGGGAGGACACTGAAGCTTTCTTT. Its protein product is CSARRTGGEDTEAFF.

The chain employs TRBV14 and TRBJ1-2; 7 bases map to TRBD1. The CDR3 spans 14 residues. V lost 1 base, J lost 3 bases, and 2 bases stayed unmatched. Germline V gives CDR1 SGHDN, CDR2 FVKESK. CDR3: CASSQGQGYYGYTF. DNA for the CDR3: TGTGCCAGCAGCCAAGGACAGGGTTACTATGGCTACACCTTC.

Concerning this clonotype: At one of its ends the junction is not consistent with the germline gene, which may arise from a read error. The chain carries TRBV5-1 and TRBJ2-2; 7 bases are shared with TRBD1. Germline CDR1 and CDR2: SGHRS and YFSETQ. The CDR3 loop spans 10 amino acids. CDR3 amino acids: CASSDPGQSF. The CDR3 bases are TGCGCCAGCAGCGACCCGGGACAGAGTTTT. Looking up the rest from reference TRBV5-1 and TRBJ2-2 gives the full variable domain: KAGVTQTPRYLIKTRGQQVTLSCSPISGHRSVSWYQQTPGQGLQFLFEYFSETQRNKGNFPGRFSGRQFSNSRSEMNVSTLELGDSALYLCASSDPGQSFGEGSRLTVL.

V usage is TRBV29-1 and J usage is TRBJ1-4; TRBD1 might be the D (5 bases). The CDR3 extends over 16 amino acids. Per the germline V gene, CDR1 is SQVTM and CDR2 is ANQGSEA. The V end was cut by 8 bases, the J end by 8 bases, with 27 bases between. Here the CDR3 DNA reads TGCAGCTTGACTAGCAGAGATACGGCAGGGCACGAAAAACTGTTTTTT. It translates to CSLTSRDTAGHEKLFF. Full variable domain (rest looked up from reference TRBV29-1 and TRBJ1-4): SAVISQKPSRDICQRGTSLTIQCQVDSQVTMMFWYRQQPGQSLTLIATANQGSEATYESGFVIDKFPISRPNLTFSTLTVSNMSPEDSSIYLCSLTSRDTAGHEKLFFGSGTQLSVL.

The chain carries TRBV28 and TRBJ1-2; D is possibly TRBD1 (5 bases). There are 15 residues in the CDR3. The germline V and J ends were trimmed by 8 bases and 7 bases, with 23 bases remaining between them. The germline V gene has CDR1 MDHEN and CDR2 SYDVKM. The CDR3 region has the DNA TGTGCCAGCGGTGGAACCGGGGAGGGGAAGGTTGGCTACACCTTC. It codes for CASGGTGEGKVGYTF.

This clonotype was found a few times. The chain is built from TRBV29-1 and TRBJ2-7; TRBD1 matches 7 bases. The J segment lost 5 bases and the V segment lost 4 bases, leaving 8 bases of the junction unmatched. CDR1 SQVTM and CDR2 ANQGSEA come from the germline V gene. This CDR3 contains 13 residues. DNA of the CDR3: TGCAGCGTTGCCGCGACAGGGCAAAACGAGCAGTACTTC. Translated: CSVAATGQNEQYF.

This clonotype was detected ten times or more. The chain combines TRBV20-1 with TRBJ2-5; no definite D call. V lost 6 bases to trimming and J lost 4 bases, with 15 bases between them. CDR1 and CDR2 from the germline V gene are DFQATT and SNEGSKA (reference sequence). CDR3 length: 13 amino acids. In DNA, the CDR3 is TGCAGTGCCCCTGACCCGAGTCGAGAGACCCAGTACTTC. Translating it yields CSAPDPSRETQYF.